The next 30 T cell receptor beta chains were all read from a single sample in a study of metastatic and nonmetastatic thyroid tumors (dated by TCRdb to 2018 to 2020). No treatment had been received by any patient before thyroid surgery. The library was prepared using PCR. The sample was run on an Illumina HiSeq 4000. The public reads were reanalyzed by TCRdb: fastp trimming at Q25, MiXCR alignment, in-frame beta chains only. The sample table contains approximately 32,000 clones; only one count was recorded for 33% of them. The ten largest clonotypes hold around 16% of the sample. Material: tumor tissue. All receptors come from a female donor with papillary thyroid cancer or a benign thyroid nodule (not recorded which). Some clones in this sample may be carry-over from other donors' samples.

In this sample, this clone turned up a few times. The rearrangement uses TRBV6-1 and TRBJ2-2; D unresolved. The ends were cut back, 5 bases at V and 0 bases at J, with 13 bases in the middle. The CDR3 has 16 residues. From germline, CDR1 is MNHNS and CDR2 SASEGT. CDR3 nucleotides: TGTGCCAGCAGTCCTACCCACCCTCCGAACACCGGGGAGCTGTTTTTT. The encoded protein is CASSPTHPPNTGELFF.

The J gene is TRBJ2-1, the V gene TRBV24-1; tentative D call: TRBD2 (5 bases). CDR3 size: 17 residues. V was pared by 0 bases and J by 0 bases, with 11 bases between. Germline CDR1 reads KGHDR; CDR2 reads SFDVKD. The CDR3 loop reads CATSDLDYRSSYNEQFF. Written as DNA, the CDR3 is TGTGCCACCAGTGATTTGGACTACCGGAGCTCCTACAATGAGCAGTTCTTC.

This chain uses TRBV5-8 with TRBJ1-6; D ambiguous. The CDR3 contains 16 residues. Germline V gene sequence: CDR1 SGHTS, CDR2 YDEGEE. Trimming took off 0 bases at V and 7 bases at J, with 14 bases between the two ends. The CDR3, as DNA: TGTGCCAGCAGCTTGGTAGGGATCGGTCGAAATTCACCCCTCCACTTT. It translates to CASSLVGIGRNSPLHF.

This clone was observed a few times. The rearrangement joins TRBV6-1 to TRBJ2-7, with 8 bases fitting TRBD1. This CDR3 comprises 12 residues. The V gene end was trimmed by 8 bases and the J gene end by 3 bases; junction bases not matched to a gene: 3. Germline V lookup: CDR1 MNHNS, CDR2 SASEGT. The CDR3 protein is CASGQGYYEQYF. The DNA for the CDR3 is TGTGCCAGCGGACAGGGATACTACGAGCAGTACTTC.

The chain joins TRBV28 to TRBJ1-5; no clear D. CDR3 length equals 19 residues. Trimming removed 2 bases at V and 0 bases at J, with 20 bases between. Looked up from germline, CDR1 is MDHEN and CDR2 is SYDVKM. CDR3 in DNA: TGTGCCAGCAGTTTAGGGCGTGGTACCGATCTCTATAGCAATCAGCCCCAGCATTTT. This sequence encodes CASSLGRGTDLYSNQPQHF. Drawing the rest from reference TRBV28 and TRBJ1-5, the complete variable domain is DVKVTQSSRYLVKRTGEKVFLECVQDMDHENMFWYRQDPGLGLRLIYFSYDVKMKEKGDIPEGYSVSREKKERFSLILESASTNQTSMYLCASSLGRGTDLYSNQPQHFGDGTRLSIL.

The V and J genes are TRBV11-2 and TRBJ2-3; TRBD2 matches at 13 bases. The CDR3 is 18 amino acids. Germline trimming cut 4 bases from V and 6 bases from J; bases unmatched to any gene: 13. Germline V gene sequence: CDR1 SGHAT, CDR2 FQNNGV. The CDR3 region is CASSSPRTSGRRDDTQYF. The CDR3, as DNA: TGTGCCAGCAGCTCCCCCCGGACTAGCGGGAGAAGGGATGATACGCAGTATTTT.

The J gene is TRBJ2-7, the V gene TRBV3-1; D is possibly TRBD2 (5 bases). CDR1 is LGHDT, CDR2 YNNKEL, per germline (reference sequence). The length of the CDR3 is 13 residues. Trimming shortened V by 2 bases and J by 2 bases, and 7 bases separated the two germline ends. DNA of the CDR3: TGTGCCAGCAGCCAATTGGGAGCCTACGAGCAGTACTTC. Amino acid sequence: CASSQLGAYEQYF.

This clone has more than one count but fewer than ten. The chain uses TRBV6-2 or TRBV6-3 and TRBJ2-5; TRBD1 aligns across 8 bases. Germline values: CDR1 MNHEY, CDR2 SVGEGT. V lost 7 bases, J lost 2 bases, and 6 bases stayed unmatched. The CDR3 has 14 amino acids. CDR3 amino acids: CASKRTGYQETQYF. The CDR3 DNA reads TGTGCCAGCAAGAGGACAGGGTATCAAGAGACCCAGTACTTC.

The V gene is TRBV19, the J gene TRBJ2-7, with 10 bases fitting TRBD1. The CDR3 runs 15 residues. The germline gives CDR1 LNHDA, CDR2 SQIVND (reference sequence). The ends lost 3 bases at V and 4 bases at J; junction bases unmatched: 6. CDR3 DNA sequence: TGTGCCAGTAGTATCATGACAGGGGGCTTTTACGAGCAGTACTTC. It translates to CASSIMTGGFYEQYF. Together with reference TRBV19 and TRBJ2-7, the CDR3 gives the full variable domain: DGGITQSPKYLFRKEGQNVTLSCEQNLNHDAMYWYRQDPGQGLRLIYYSQIVNDFQKGDIAEGYSVSREKKESFPLTVTSAQKNPTAFYLCASSIMTGGFYEQYFGPGTRLTVT.

Points on this clone: Because it lacks the conserved phenylalanine or tryptophan at the end, this CDR3 is likely a read error. The gene calls are TRBV5-1 and TRBJ2-3; D unresolved. The CDR3 sequence is 14 residues long. V dropped 4 bases and J dropped 1 base, with 10 bases sitting between them. CDR1 and CDR2 (germline): SGHRS, YFSETQ. The CDR3 sequence is CASSQTPGTDTQYL. For the CDR3, the DNA is TGCGCCAGCAGCCAAACCCCAGGCACAGATACGCAGTATTTG.

This clone was observed a few times. V usage is TRBV6-9 and J usage is TRBJ1-2; 7 bases fit TRBD1. The CDR3 is made up of 14 amino acids. The V gene end was trimmed by 1 base and the J gene end by 3 bases; junction bases not matched to a gene: 2. From germline, CDR1 is MNHGY and CDR2 SVAAGI. The CDR3: CASSYFDRDYGYTF. CDR3 nucleotide sequence: TGTGCCAGCAGTTATTTCGACAGGGACTATGGCTACACCTTC.

The CDR3 DNA follows: TGCAGTGCTAGGGGACAGGGGGCTTTATACGAGCAGTACTTC. As protein: CSARGQGALYEQYF. The rearrangement joins TRBV20-1 to TRBJ2-7, with 12 nucleotides matching TRBD1. Germline trimming cut 3 bases from V and 4 bases from J; bases unmatched to any gene: 4. Germline loops: CDR1 DFQATT, CDR2 SNEGSKA (reference sequence). The CDR3 is made up of 14 amino acids.

The chain carries TRBV7-9 and TRBJ2-1; TRBD2 matches 11 bases. V lost 5 bases and J lost 12; bases outside the gene matches: 9. This CDR3 has 14 amino acids. Germline V lookup: CDR1 SEHNR, CDR2 FQNEAQ (reference sequence). CDR3 in DNA: TGTGCCAGCAGCCCCTTGCTAGCGGGAGGACGGCAGTTCTTC. Translated: CASSPLLAGGRQFF.

CDR3 residues: CASSLVEGGTQYF. The CDR3 DNA follows: TGCGCCAGCAGCTTGGTTGAGGGGGGGACCCAGTACTTC. The rearrangement links TRBV5-1 to TRBJ2-5; perhaps D is TRBD1 or TRBD2 (6 bases each). Germline V gene lookup returns CDR1 SGHRS and CDR2 YFSETQ. V shed 0 bases and J shed 7 bases, with 10 bases lying between them. CDR3 length equals 13 residues.

This clone was counted a few times. The chain links TRBV12-3 or TRBV12-4 to TRBJ2-7, with TRBD1 as a possible D gene (6 bases). The CDR3 is made up of 15 amino acids. V was trimmed by 0 bases and J by 3 bases, leaving 12 bases between them. CDR3 nucleotides: TGTGCCAGCAGTTTAGCACAGGGAATCCTCTACGAGCAGTACTTC. This codes for CASSLAQGILYEQYF.

J is TRBJ2-7 and V is TRBV9, with TRBD1 as a possible D gene (6 bases). Trimming stripped 4 bases from V and 1 base from J, with 18 bases between. The CDR3 spans 16 residues. CDR1 and CDR2 from the germline V gene are SGDLS and YYNGEE. The CDR3 sequence is CASSHGQSLNSYEQYF. CDR3 bases: TGTGCCAGCAGCCACGGACAGAGCCTAAATTCCTACGAGCAGTACTTC.

The rearrangement joins TRBV7-9 to TRBJ2-1; no definite D call. The CDR3 length is 13 residues. Trimming pared 1 base from V and 5 bases from J, leaving 6 bases between. CDR1 SEHNR and CDR2 FQNEAQ come from the germline V gene (reference sequence). The CDR3 sequence is CASSLVGDNEQFF. In DNA, the CDR3 is TGTGCCAGCAGCTTAGTTGGAGACAATGAGCAGTTCTTC.

This chain joins TRBV28 and TRBJ1-1; 11 nucleotides agree with TRBD1. The CDR3 spans 14 residues. Germline lookup yields CDR1 MDHEN and CDR2 SYDVKM. The ends lost 6 bases at V and 3 bases at J; junction bases unmatched: 3. CDR3 region: CASRGQGAYTEAFF. In DNA, the CDR3 is TGTGCCAGCAGAGGACAGGGGGCTTACACTGAAGCTTTCTTT.

The chain carries TRBV9 and TRBJ1-4; 10 bases are a match to TRBD1. The V gene end was trimmed by 0 bases and the J gene end by 7 bases; junction bases not matched to a gene: 6. The CDR3 totals 16 residues. Germline values: CDR1 SGDLS, CDR2 YYNGEE. The DNA for the CDR3 is TGTGCCAGCAGCGTAGGTCTGGGACAGGGGCTTGAAAAACTGTTTTTT. It yields the protein CASSVGLGQGLEKLFF.

This clone was seen a handful of times. V gene TRBV12-3 or TRBV12-4 combines with J gene TRBJ1-1; TRBD1 matches 9 bases. The V and J ends lost 9 bases and 5 bases, in that order; junction bases with no gene match: 7. This CDR3 has 13 amino acids. CDR3 sequence: CASGQGLRTEAFF. The DNA for the CDR3 is TGTGCCAGTGGACAGGGGCTGAGAACTGAAGCTTTCTTT.

This clone was seen a handful of times. The chain joins TRBV6-2 or TRBV6-3 to TRBJ2-1, with D perhaps TRBD2 (6 bases). Between the trimmed V and J ends, which lost 5 bases and 4 bases, there was a span of 15 bases. The CDR3 length is 15 residues. In germline, CDR1 is MNHEY, CDR2 SVGEGT. The CDR3 bases are TGTGCCAGCAGTGTACTAGCTGGGGGTTACAATGAGCAGTTCTTC. This translates into CASSVLAGGYNEQFF.

The chain uses TRBV19 and TRBJ1-1; D not certain. CDR3 length: 13 residues. With 5 bases removed from V and 6 bases from J, the gap between germline ends came to 13 bases. CDR1 LNHDA and CDR2 SQIVND come from the germline V gene (reference sequence). CDR3 bases: TGTGCCAGTAGTTTCACACGAGGCGCTGAAGCTTTCTTT. Protein product: CASSFTRGAEAFF.

The chain has TRBV11-1 and TRBJ2-2, with D perhaps assigned TRBD1 or TRBD2 (5 bases each). V lost 5 bases to trimming and J lost 1 base, with 17 bases between them. This CDR3 has 17 amino acids. Germline V gives CDR1 SGHAT, CDR2 FQDESV (reference sequence). In nucleotides, the CDR3 is TGTGCCAGCAGCACCGCTTACGGGACCGTGAACACCGGGGAGCTGTTTTTT. Its protein product is CASSTAYGTVNTGELFF.

This clone appeared a few times. The rearrangement joins TRBV9 to TRBJ1-2, with a weak D call TRBD1 (6 bases). Trimming removed 3 bases from V and 7 bases from J, with 10 bases in between. The CDR3 runs to 12 residues. CDR1 and CDR2 from the germline V gene are SGDLS and YYNGEE. CDR3 region: CASSDQGFGYTF. CDR3 in DNA: TGTGCCAGCAGCGACCAGGGGTTTGGCTACACCTTC. Full variable domain (missing parts from reference TRBV9 and TRBJ1-2): DSGVTQTPKHLITATGQRVTLRCSPRSGDLSVYWYQQSLDQGLQFLIQYYNGEERAKGNILERFSAQQFPDLHSELNLSSLELGDSALYFCASSDQGFGYTFGSGTRLTVV.

This rearrangement joins TRBV19 to TRBJ2-3, with D possibly matching TRBD2 (5 bases). V dropped 4 bases and J dropped 2 bases, with 10 bases sitting between them. This CDR3 has 14 residues. Germline lookup yields CDR1 LNHDA and CDR2 SQIVND (reference sequence). CDR3 protein: CASSKAGPTDTQYF. DNA for the CDR3: TGTGCCAGTAGTAAGGCGGGCCCCACAGATACGCAGTATTTT.

The rearrangement uses TRBV6-1 and TRBJ1-5; no clear D. Trimming removed 4 bases at V and 2 bases at J, with 6 bases between. Per the germline V gene, CDR1 is MNHNS and CDR2 is SASEGT. This CDR3 comprises 13 residues. The CDR3: CASSAGGNQPQHF. The CDR3 nucleotides are TGTGCCAGCAGTGCGGGTGGCAATCAGCCCCAGCATTTT.

This clone has a handful of counts. The V and J genes are TRBV19 and TRBJ1-2; D is possibly TRBD1 (5 bases). The CDR3 extends over 13 amino acids. V was trimmed by 3 bases and J by 2 bases, leaving 7 bases between them. Germline loops: CDR1 LNHDA, CDR2 SQIVND (reference sequence). CDR3 protein: CASSMGRNYGYTF. The CDR3 bases are TGTGCCAGTAGTATGGGACGGAACTATGGCTACACCTTC.

The chain joins TRBV28 to TRBJ2-7, with TRBD2 identical over 14 bases. The CDR3 is 15 residues long. V gave up 6 bases and J gave up 3 bases; unmatched junction bases: 4. CDR1 is MDHEN, CDR2 SYDVKM, per germline. CDR3 region: CASRRTSGRNYEQYF. DNA for the CDR3: TGTGCCAGCAGGCGGACTAGCGGGAGGAACTACGAGCAGTACTTC.

This clone came up a few times. V is TRBV6-1 and J is TRBJ2-7; a possible D gene is TRBD1 (5 bases). Deletions cut 6 bases from V and 2 bases from J, with 14 bases between. CDR1 MNHNS and CDR2 SASEGT come from the germline V gene. This CDR3 comprises 14 residues. The CDR3 DNA sequence: TGTGCCAGCAGCCTCCGGACACGAACCTACGAGCAGTACTTC. Residues: CASSLRTRTYEQYF.

This chain connects TRBV4-1 to TRBJ2-7; no clear D. The V and J ends lost 6 bases and 4 bases respectively, with 7 bases between them. The CDR3 spans 11 residues. CDR1 is MGHRA, CDR2 YSYEKL, per germline. The CDR3 DNA reads TGCGCCAGCAGGAGGCAATACGAGCAGTACTTC. Translating gives CASRRQYEQYF.